A selection of T cell receptor beta chains follows, all from one sample in a study of T-cell memory formation after mild COVID-19. TCRdb called the 5' RACE reads again in MiXCR, with one record for every CDR3 protein. The table includes 250,000 or so distinct CDR3 sequences, roughly 18% detected once. Sequences were obtained from PBMCs or a T cell subset sorted from them (not recorded which). The receptors were gathered from a man aged 18 to 29 who had mild COVID-19 (a few samples of this study predate the infection). Cell type and time point are not known. Each CDR3 is given with its conserved first and last residue. A D gene is named only where the DNA matches it firmly. Part of the rows lack a size; the others show once, few, many or a class for expanded clones.

>TRBJ1-1|.|once|TRBV11-2
CASSLRTDFNTEAFF
TGTGCCAGCAGCTTACGGACGGATTTTAACACTGAAGCTTTCTTT
>TRBJ2-2|TRBD2|many|TRBV2
CASSSLAGGPANTGELFF
TGTGCCAGCAGTTCCCTAGCGGGGGGGCCGGCAAACACCGGGGAGCTGTTTTTT
>TRBJ2-5|TRBD2|.|TRBV7-2
CASTSGLAGGLETQYF
TGTGCCAGCACCTCGGGACTAGCGGGGGGGCTTGAGACCCAGTACTTC
>TRBJ2-5|.|few|TRBV28
CASRKQQGSETQYF
TGTGCCAGCAGGAAACAACAGGGATCGGAGACCCAGTACTTC
>TRBJ2-1|.|few|TRBV6-1
CASTAQGPYNEQFF
TGTGCCAGCACGGCGCAGGGCCCCTACAATGAGCAGTTCTTC
>TRBJ2-7|.|few|TRBV9
CASSVEPRGAHEQYF
TGTGCCAGCAGCGTAGAGCCCCGGGGGGCCCACGAGCAGTACTTC
>TRBJ1-1|.|few|TRBV14
CASSQVGGASLTEAFF
TGTGCCAGCAGCCAAGTCGGAGGGGCCTCGTTAACTGAAGCTTTCTTT
>TRBJ2-2|.|few|TRBV20-1
CSARGGHGDLSTNTGELFF
TGCAGTGCTAGGGGTGGACACGGGGACCTGTCGACGAACACCGGGGAGCTGTTTTTT
>TRBJ2-3|.|few|TRBV18
CASSPSRQGSTDTQYF
TGTGCCAGCTCACCCTCCAGGCAGGGAAGCACAGATACGCAGTATTTT
>TRBJ2-7|TRBD1|few|TRBV29-1
CSVESPGQGEEQYF
TGCAGCGTTGAATCCCCGGGACAGGGTGAGGAGCAGTACTTC
>TRBJ2-5|.|.|TRBV19
CASTPGGVEETQYF
TGTGCCAGTACACCAGGGGGGGTAGAAGAGACCCAGTACTTC
>TRBJ1-1|.|.|TRBV7-2
CASSPWQARGTEAFF
TGTGCCAGCAGCCCCTGGCAGGCCAGGGGCACTGAAGCTTTCTTT
>TRBJ1-1|.|.|TRBV7-2
CASLPRKNTEAFF
TGTGCCAGTCTACCTCGGAAGAACACTGAAGCTTTCTTT
>TRBJ2-7|TRBD1|.|TRBV7-8
CASSTTLSDRGLWYEQYF
TGTGCCAGCAGCACAACCCTCTCGGACAGGGGGCTTTGGTACGAGCAGTACTTC
>TRBJ2-3|.|few|TRBV10-3
CASVGSTDTQYF
TGTGCCAGTGTGGGAAGCACAGATACGCAGTATTTT